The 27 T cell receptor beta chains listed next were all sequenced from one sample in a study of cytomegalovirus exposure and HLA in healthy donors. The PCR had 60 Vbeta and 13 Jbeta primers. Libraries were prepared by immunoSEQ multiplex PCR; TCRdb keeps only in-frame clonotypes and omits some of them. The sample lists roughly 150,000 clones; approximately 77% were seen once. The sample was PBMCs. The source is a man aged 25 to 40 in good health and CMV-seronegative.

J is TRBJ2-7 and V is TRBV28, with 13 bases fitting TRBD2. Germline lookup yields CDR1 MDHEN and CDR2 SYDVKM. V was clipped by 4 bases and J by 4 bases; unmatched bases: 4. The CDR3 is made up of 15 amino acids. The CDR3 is CASSYWTSGSYEQYF. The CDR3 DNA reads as TGTGCCAGCAGTTACTGGACTAGCGGGAGTTACGAGCAGTACTTC.

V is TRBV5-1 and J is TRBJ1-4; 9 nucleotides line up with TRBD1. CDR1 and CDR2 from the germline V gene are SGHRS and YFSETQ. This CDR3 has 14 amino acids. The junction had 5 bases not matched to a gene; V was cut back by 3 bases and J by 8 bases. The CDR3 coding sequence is TGCGCCAGCAGCTCGGGACAGGGACAAGAAAAACTGTTTTTT. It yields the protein CASSSGQGQEKLFF.

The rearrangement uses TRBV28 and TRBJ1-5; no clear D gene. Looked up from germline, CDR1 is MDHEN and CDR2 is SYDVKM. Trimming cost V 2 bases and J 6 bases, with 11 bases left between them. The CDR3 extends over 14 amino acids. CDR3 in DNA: TGTGCCAGCAGTTTACGGGTCGGCACTCAGCCCCAGCATTTT. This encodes CASSLRVGTQPQHF. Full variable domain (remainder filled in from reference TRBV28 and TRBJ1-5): DVKVTQSSRYLVKRTGEKVFLECVQDMDHENMFWYRQDPGLGLRLIYFSYDVKMKEKGDIPEGYSVSREKKERFSLILESASTNQTSMYLCASSLRVGTQPQHFGDGTRLSIL.

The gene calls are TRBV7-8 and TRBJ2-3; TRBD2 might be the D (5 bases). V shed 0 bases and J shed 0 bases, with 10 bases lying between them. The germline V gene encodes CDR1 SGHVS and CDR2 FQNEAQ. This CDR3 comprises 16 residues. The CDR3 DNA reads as TGTGCCAGCAGCTTAGCGAGGGTCAGAAGCACAGATACGCAGTATTTT. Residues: CASSLARVRSTDTQYF.

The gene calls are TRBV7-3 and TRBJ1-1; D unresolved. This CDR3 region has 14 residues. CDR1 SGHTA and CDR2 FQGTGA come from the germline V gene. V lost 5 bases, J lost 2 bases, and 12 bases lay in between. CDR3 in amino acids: CASSLAGINTEAFF. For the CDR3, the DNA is TGTGCCAGCAGCCTAGCGGGGATAAACACTGAAGCTTTCTTT.

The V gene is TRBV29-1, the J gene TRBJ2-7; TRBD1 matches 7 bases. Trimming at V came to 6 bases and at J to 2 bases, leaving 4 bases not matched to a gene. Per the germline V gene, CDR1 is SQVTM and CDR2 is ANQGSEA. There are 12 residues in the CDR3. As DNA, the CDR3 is TGCAGCGTCCAGGGGGAGACCTACGAGCAGTACTTC. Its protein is CSVQGETYEQYF.

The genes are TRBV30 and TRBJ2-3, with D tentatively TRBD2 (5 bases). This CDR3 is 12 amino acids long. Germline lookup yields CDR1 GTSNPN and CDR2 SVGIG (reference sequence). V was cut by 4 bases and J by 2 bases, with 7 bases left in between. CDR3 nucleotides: TGTGCCTGGACGGGATCCACAGATACGCAGTATTTT. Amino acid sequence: CAWTGSTDTQYF.

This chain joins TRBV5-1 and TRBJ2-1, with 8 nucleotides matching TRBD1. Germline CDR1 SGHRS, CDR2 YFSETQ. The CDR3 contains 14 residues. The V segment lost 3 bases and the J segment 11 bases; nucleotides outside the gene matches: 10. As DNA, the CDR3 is TGCGCCAGCAGCTCCGCGAGGGGACAGGCCAAGCAGTTCTTC. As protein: CASSSARGQAKQFF.

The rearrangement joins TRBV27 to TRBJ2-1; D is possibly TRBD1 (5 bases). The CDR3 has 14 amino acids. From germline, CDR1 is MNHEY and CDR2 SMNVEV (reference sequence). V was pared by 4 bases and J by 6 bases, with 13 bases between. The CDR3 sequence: CASSSRRGFNEQFF. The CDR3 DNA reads TGTGCCAGCAGTTCGAGAAGGGGCTTCAATGAGCAGTTCTTC.

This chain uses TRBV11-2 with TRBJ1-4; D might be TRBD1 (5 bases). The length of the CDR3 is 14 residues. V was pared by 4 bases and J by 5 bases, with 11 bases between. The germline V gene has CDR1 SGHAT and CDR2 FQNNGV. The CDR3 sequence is CASSSRQSNEKLFF. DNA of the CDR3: TGTGCCAGCAGCTCGCGACAGTCCAATGAAAAACTGTTTTTT. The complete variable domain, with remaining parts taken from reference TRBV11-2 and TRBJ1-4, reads EAGVAQSPRYKIIEKRQSVAFWCNPISGHATLYWYQQILGQGPKLLIQFQNNGVVDDSQLPKDRFSAERLKGVDSTLKIQPAKLEDSAVYLCASSSRQSNEKLFFGSGTQLSVL.

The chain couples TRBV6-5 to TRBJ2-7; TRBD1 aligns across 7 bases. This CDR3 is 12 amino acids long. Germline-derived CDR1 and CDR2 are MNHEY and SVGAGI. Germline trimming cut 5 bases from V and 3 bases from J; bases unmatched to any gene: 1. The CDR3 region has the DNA TGTGCCAGCAGTCGACAGGGCTACGAGCAGTACTTC. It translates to CASSRQGYEQYF.

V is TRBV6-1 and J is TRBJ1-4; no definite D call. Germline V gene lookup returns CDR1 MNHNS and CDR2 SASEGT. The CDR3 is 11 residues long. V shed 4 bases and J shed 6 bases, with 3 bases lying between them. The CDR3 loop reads CASSAYEKLFF. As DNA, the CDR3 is TGTGCCAGCAGTGCCTATGAAAAACTGTTTTTT.

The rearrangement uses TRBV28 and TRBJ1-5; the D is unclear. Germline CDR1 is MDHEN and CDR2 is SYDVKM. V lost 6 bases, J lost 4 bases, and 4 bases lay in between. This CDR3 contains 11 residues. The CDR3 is CASSRNQPQHF. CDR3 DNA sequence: TGTGCCAGCAGCCGTAATCAGCCCCAGCATTTT.

The CDR3 loop reads CASLGARNTEAFF. The CDR3 DNA is TGTGCCAGCTTAGGGGCAAGGAACACTGAAGCTTTCTTT. This chain links TRBV2 with TRBJ1-1; weak D call: TRBD1 (5 bases). The CDR3 is 13 amino acids. The V and J ends lost 8 bases and 1 base respectively, with 11 bases between them. Germline V lookup: CDR1 SNHLY, CDR2 FYNNEI.

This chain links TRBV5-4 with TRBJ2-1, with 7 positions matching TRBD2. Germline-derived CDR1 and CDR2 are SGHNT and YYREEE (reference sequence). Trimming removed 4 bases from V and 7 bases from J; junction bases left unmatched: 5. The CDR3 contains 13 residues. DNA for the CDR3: TGTGCCAGCAGCCTTTACGGGGGGAATGAGCAGTTCTTC. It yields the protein CASSLYGGNEQFF.

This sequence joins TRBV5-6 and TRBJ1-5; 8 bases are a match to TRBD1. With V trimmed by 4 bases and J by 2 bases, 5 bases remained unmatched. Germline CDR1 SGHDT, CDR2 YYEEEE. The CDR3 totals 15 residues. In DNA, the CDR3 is TGTGCCAGCAGCCTAGACAGGGGAGGCAATCAGCCCCAGCATTTT. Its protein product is CASSLDRGGNQPQHF.

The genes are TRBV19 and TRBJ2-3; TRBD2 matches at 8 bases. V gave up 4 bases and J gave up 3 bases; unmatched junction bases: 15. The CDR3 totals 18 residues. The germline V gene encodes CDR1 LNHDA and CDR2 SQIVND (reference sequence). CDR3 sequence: CASSTLSPGLGGTDTQYF. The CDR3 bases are TGTGCCAGTAGTACCCTCTCTCCGGGACTAGGCGGTACAGATACGCAGTATTTT.

This chain's CDR3 is CASSSPARQDYEQYF. DNA for the CDR3: TGTGCCAGCAGTTCTCCTGCGCGACAGGACTACGAGCAGTACTTC. The chain links TRBV28 to TRBJ2-7, with D perhaps matching TRBD1 (6 bases). The V end lost 4 bases, the J end lost 3 bases, and 16 bases lay between the germline ends. From germline, CDR1 is MDHEN and CDR2 SYDVKM. The CDR3 loop spans 15 amino acids.

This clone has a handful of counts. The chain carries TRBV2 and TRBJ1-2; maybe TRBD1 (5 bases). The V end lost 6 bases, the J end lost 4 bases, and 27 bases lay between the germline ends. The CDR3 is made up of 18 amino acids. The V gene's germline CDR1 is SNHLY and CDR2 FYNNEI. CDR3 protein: CASRGPDAAGVPLYGYTF. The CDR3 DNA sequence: TGTGCCAGCAGGGGACCTGACGCGGCGGGAGTGCCCCTCTATGGCTACACCTTC.

The CDR3 bases are TGTGCCAGCAGCACCCTCGGGTACAACTATGGCTACACCTTC. Translating it yields CASSTLGYNYGYTF. The chain joins TRBV25-1 to TRBJ1-2, with D uncertain. The length of the CDR3 is 14 residues. In germline, CDR1 is MGHDK, CDR2 SYGVNS. V was cut by 6 bases and J by 2 bases, with 13 bases left in between.

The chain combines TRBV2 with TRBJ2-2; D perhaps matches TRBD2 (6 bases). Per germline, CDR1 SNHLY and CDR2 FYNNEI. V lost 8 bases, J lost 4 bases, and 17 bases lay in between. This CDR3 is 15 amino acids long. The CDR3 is CASRWRGVRTGELFF. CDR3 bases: TGTGCCAGCCGTTGGAGGGGCGTCCGCACCGGGGAGCTGTTTTTT.

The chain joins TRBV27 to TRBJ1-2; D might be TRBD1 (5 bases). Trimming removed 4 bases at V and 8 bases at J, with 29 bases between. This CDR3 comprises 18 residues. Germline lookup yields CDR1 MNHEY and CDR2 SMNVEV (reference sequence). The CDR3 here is CASSSTLQGSRINGGYTF. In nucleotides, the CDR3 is TGTGCCAGCAGTTCTACCTTGCAGGGATCGCGAATAAATGGAGGCTACACCTTC.

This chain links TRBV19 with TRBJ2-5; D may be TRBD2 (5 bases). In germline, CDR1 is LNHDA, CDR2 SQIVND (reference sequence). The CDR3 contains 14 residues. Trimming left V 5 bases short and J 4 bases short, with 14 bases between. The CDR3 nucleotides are TGTGCCAGTAGTCCCTCCCTACGGGGAGAGACCCAGTACTTC. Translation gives CASSPSLRGETQYF.

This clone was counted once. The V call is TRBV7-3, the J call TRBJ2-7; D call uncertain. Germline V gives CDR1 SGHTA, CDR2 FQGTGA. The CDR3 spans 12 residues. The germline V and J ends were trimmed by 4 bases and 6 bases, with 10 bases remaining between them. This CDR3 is CASSSPPGEQYF. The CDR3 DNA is TGTGCCAGCAGCTCCCCCCCCGGCGAGCAGTACTTC.

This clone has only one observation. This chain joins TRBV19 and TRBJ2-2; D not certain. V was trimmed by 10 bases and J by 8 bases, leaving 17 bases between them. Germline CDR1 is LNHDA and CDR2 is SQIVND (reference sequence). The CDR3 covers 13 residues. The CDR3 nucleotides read TGTGCCACCTCTACCTTGAACTCGGGGGAGCTGTTTTTT. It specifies CATSTLNSGELFF.

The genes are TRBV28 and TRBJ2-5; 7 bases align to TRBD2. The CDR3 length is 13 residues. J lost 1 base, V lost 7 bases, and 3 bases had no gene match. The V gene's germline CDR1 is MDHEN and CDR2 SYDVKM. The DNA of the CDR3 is TGTGCCAGCATTGGGGGGGGCCAAGAGACCCAGTACTTC. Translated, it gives CASIGGGQETQYF. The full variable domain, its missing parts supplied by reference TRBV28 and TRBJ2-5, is DVKVTQSSRYLVKRTGEKVFLECVQDMDHENMFWYRQDPGLGLRLIYFSYDVKMKEKGDIPEGYSVSREKKERFSLILESASTNQTSMYLCASIGGGQETQYFGPGTRLLVL.

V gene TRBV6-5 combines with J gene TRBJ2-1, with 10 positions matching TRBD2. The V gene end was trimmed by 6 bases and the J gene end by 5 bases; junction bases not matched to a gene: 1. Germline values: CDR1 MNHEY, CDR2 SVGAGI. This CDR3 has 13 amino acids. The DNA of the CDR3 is TGTGCCAGCAGAGGACTAGCGGACAATGAGCAGTTCTTC. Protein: CASRGLADNEQFF.